This record looks at one T cell receptor (beta chain) sequence and its context. From RNA transcripts, TCR beta CDR3 regions were amplified. First-round RT-PCR targeting the TCR CDR3 was performed with the HTBI primer set. TCRdb reprocessed the multiplex PCR reads with MiXCR, giving one entry per CDR3 protein. Of about 410,000 distinct CDR3 sequences listed, around 15% are singletons. This entry is derived from a study of T cells in Graves' hyperthyroidism and ophthalmopathy. Ophthalmopathy patients had Clinical Activity Score at least 3, NOSPECS grade at least 4, duration under 3 months. This TCR came from a young woman with Graves' ophthalmopathy. The sequencing input was blood.

The CDR3 loop is CATSSGPGNTIYF. The CDR3 coding sequence is TGTGCCACCAGTTCGGGTCCCGGAAACACCATATATTTT. The chain carries TRBV24-1 and TRBJ1-3; D gene ambiguous. The CDR3 totals 13 residues. Germline V lookup: CDR1 KGHDR, CDR2 SFDVKD. Trimming removed 6 bases from V and 4 bases from J, with 9 bases in between.